Listed below are T cell receptor beta chains from one sample, sequenced in a study of CD8+CD57+ T cells in acquired aplastic anemia. TCRdb itself ran the reads through MiXCR, one entry per CDR3 protein. The sample lists 150,000 to 200,000 distinct CDR3 sequences, 47% occurring once. Sequencing was performed on sorted CD4+, CD8+, or CD8+CD57+ T cells (not recorded which) from PBMCs. All receptors derive from a human donor with aplastic anemia. The CDR3 runs from the conserved cysteine through the conserved F or W. D genes are given only for firm matches. Only part of the rows carry a size: once, few, many, or a class if the clone is expanded.

>-|TRBJ2-1|-|TRBV10-3
TGTGCCATCATGGCCCGGGGGAATGAGCAGTTCTTC
CAIMARGNEQFF
>-|TRBJ2-2|TRBD1|TRBV2
TGTGCCAGCAGTGATGGGACAGAGACCGGGGAGCTGTTTTTT
CASSDGTETGELFF
>-|TRBJ2-3|-|TRBV3-1
TGTGCCAGCAGCCAAAAATATGAGTATACGCAGTATTTT
CASSQKYEYTQYF
>-|TRBJ2-5|TRBD2|TRBV10-3
TGTGCCATCAGCTACGGACTAGCCAGTCCGGAGACCCAGTACTTC
CAISYGLASPETQYF
>-|TRBJ2-7|TRBD2|TRBV11-1
TGTGCCAGCAGCAAGACTAGCGGGAGGGCCTGGAACGAGCAGTACTTC
CASSKTSGRAWNEQYF
>-|TRBJ1-2|-|TRBV20-1
TGCAGTGCTAGAGAGACTCGCTATGGCTACACCTTC
CSARETRYGYTF
>-|TRBJ2-7|-|TRBV28
TGTGCCAGCAAAGGGGGGGGTTACTACGAGCAGTACTTC
CASKGGGYYEQYF
>many|TRBJ2-5|-|TRBV7-8
TGTGCCAGCAGCTTACGAGGGGAGACCCAGTACTTC
CASSLRGETQYF
>-|TRBJ1-1|TRBD1|TRBV19
TGTGCCAGTAGCATAGCGACAGGGGGCGACCCTGAAGCTTTCTTT
CASSIATGGDPEAFF
>few|TRBJ2-7|-|TRBV10-3
TGTGCCATCAGTGAGTCGACGTTGCGGGTCGGCGAGCAGTACTTC
CAISESTLRVGEQYF
>many|TRBJ1-1|TRBD1|TRBV4-1
TGCGCCAGCAGCCAAGATGCACAGGGGGCGAACACTGAAGCTTTCTTT
CASSQDAQGANTEAFF
>-|TRBJ1-1|-|TRBV19
TGTGCCAGTAAGTTTGGAGCTAACACTGAAGCTTTCTTT
CASKFGANTEAFF
>few|TRBJ2-7|-|TRBV29-1
TGCAGCGTTGAAGAGGAGGGGGGGAGAGAGCAGTACTTC
CSVEEEGGREQYF
>-|TRBJ1-3|-|TRBV6-5
TGTGCCAGCAGTTATTCTCAAACCGGAAACACCATATATTTT
CASSYSQTGNTIYF
>many|TRBJ2-3|-|TRBV7-9
TGTGCCAGCAGCTTAGAGAGGGGGGCAAGAAGCACAGATACGCAGTATTTT
CASSLERGARSTDTQYF
>-|TRBJ2-5|TRBD2|TRBV7-6
TGTGCTAGCAGCTCACTAGCGGGAGATGAAGCGACCCAGTACTTC
CASSSLAGDEATQYF
>-|TRBJ2-7|-|TRBV11-2
TGTGCCAGCAGCTTAGACAGCGTCTCCTACGAGCAGTACTTC
CASSLDSVSYEQYF